Listed here are 19 T cell receptor beta chains from one sample, sequenced in a study of cytomegalovirus exposure and HLA in healthy donors (dated by TCRdb to the late 2010s). The library was made by the immunoSEQ multiplex PCR assay. For the multiplex PCR, a mixture combining 60 forward primers for TCR Vbeta segments and 13 reverse primers for TCR Jbeta segments was used. The table was pulled from immuneACCESS by TCRdb, which kept in-frame rearrangements only. Such tables lose some clones; where checked, under half of the loss comes from unresolved V genes, and the rest has no known cause. The sample table lists about 80,000 clones, approximately 75% of them with a count of one. The ten largest clonotypes hold about 7% of the sample. Sequenced sample: PBMCs. The receptors derive from a woman aged 40 to 49 in good health and CMV-seronegative.

This clone came up a few times. The V call is TRBV28, the J call TRBJ2-3; a weak D match, TRBD1 (5 bases). CDR3 size: 14 residues. The V and J ends lost 1 base and 4 bases respectively, with 9 bases between them. In germline, CDR1 is MDHEN, CDR2 SYDVKM. The CDR3: CASSLLSRADTQYF. Here the CDR3 DNA reads TGTGCCAGCAGTTTATTATCCAGGGCAGATACGCAGTATTTT.

The rearrangement uses TRBV7-8 and TRBJ2-7; 10 nucleotides line up with TRBD1. CDR3 length: 15 residues. CDR1 is SGHVS and CDR2 is FQNEAQ in the germline V gene. V was clipped by 0 bases and J by 9 bases; unmatched bases: 8. CDR3 nucleotides: TGTGCCAGCAGCTTAGCTGGACAGGGGGTAGGCGTGCAGTACTTC. As protein: CASSLAGQGVGVQYF.

The V gene is TRBV30, the J gene TRBJ1-6; D remains unclear. Germline V CDR1 and CDR2: GTSNPN, SVGIG (reference sequence). The CDR3 is 15 residues long. Trimming removed 3 bases at V and 7 bases at J, with 16 bases between. The CDR3, as DNA: TGTGCCTGGAGCCGTAATACGGGGAGCAATTCACCCCTCCACTTT. Protein sequence: CAWSRNTGSNSPLHF.

This chain's CDR3 is CSTEGGDGYTF. The CDR3 DNA is TGCAGTACCGAGGGGGGGGATGGCTACACCTTC. The chain combines TRBV20-1 with TRBJ1-2; D might be TRBD1 (6 bases). The CDR3 totals 11 residues. Germline CDR1 reads DFQATT; CDR2 reads SNEGSKA (reference sequence). Trimming cost V 8 bases and J 6 bases, with 13 bases left between them.

This clone was found a few times. V gene TRBV4-1 combines with J gene TRBJ1-1; tentative D call: TRBD1 (5 bases). Germline V gene lookup returns CDR1 MGHRA and CDR2 YSYEKL. The CDR3 has 15 residues. The V end lost 4 bases, the J end lost 2 bases, and 14 bases lay between the germline ends. The CDR3 coding sequence is TGCGCCAGCAGCCCCAGAACAGGACCAAACACTGAAGCTTTCTTT. This sequence encodes CASSPRTGPNTEAFF.

The chain recombines TRBV21-1 with TRBJ1-6; the D call in the table, TRBD1, was not verified against the DNA. TRBV21-1 is noted as a pseudogene. This CDR3 spans 18 amino acids. The CDR3 loop is CASSKGQGASAYNSPLHF. The CDR3, as DNA: TGTGCCAGCAGCAAGGGACAGGGGGCGAGCGCCTATAATTCACCCCTCCACTTT.

The chain recombines TRBV2 with TRBJ2-6; weak D call: TRBD1 (6 bases). The V gene lost 8 bases and the J gene lost 0 bases, with 8 bases spanning the gap. Per the germline V gene, CDR1 is SNHLY and CDR2 is FYNNEI. There are 14 residues in the CDR3. The CDR3 protein is CASDRSSGANVLTF. CDR3 coding DNA: TGTGCCAGCGACAGGAGCTCTGGGGCCAACGTCCTGACTTTC.

V and J are TRBV5-8 and TRBJ2-7; D not certain. V lost 3 bases and J lost 0, with 10 bases in between. The CDR3 is 14 amino acids. Looked up from germline, CDR1 is SGHTS and CDR2 is YDEGEE. The CDR3 DNA follows: TGTGCCAGCAGCTACAGAAAGAGCTCCTACGAGCAGTACTTC. It yields the protein CASSYRKSSYEQYF.

The rearrangement joins TRBV11-2 to TRBJ1-2; D possibly corresponds to TRBD1 (6 bases). There are 13 residues in the CDR3. V was cut by 0 bases and J by 7 bases, with 9 bases left in between. CDR1 is SGHAT, CDR2 FQNNGV, per germline. The CDR3 sequence is CASSLETGTGYTF. The CDR3 DNA reads TGTGCCAGCAGCTTAGAAACAGGGACTGGCTACACCTTC.

This clone was counted only a few times. The chain joins TRBV27 to TRBJ2-1, with 7 bases matching TRBD2. Germline-derived CDR1 and CDR2 are MNHEY and SMNVEV (reference sequence). J lost 6 bases, V lost 6 bases, and 11 bases had no gene match. There are 15 residues in the CDR3. This chain's CDR3 is CASSYWGGSGNEQFF. CDR3 DNA: TGTGCCAGCAGCTATTGGGGGGGGTCGGGCAATGAGCAGTTCTTC.

Note on this clone: Other DNA sequences in the sample encode the same CDR3. The V and J genes are TRBV30 and TRBJ2-2, with D possibly being TRBD1 (7 bases). The CDR3 is made up of 15 amino acids. CDR1 GTSNPN and CDR2 SVGIG come from the germline V gene (reference sequence). Trimming removed 1 base at V and 5 bases at J, with 14 bases between. CDR3 sequence: CAWSGGQGGTGELFF. The CDR3 bases are TGTGCCTGGAGTGGAGGGCAGGGGGGAACCGGGGAGCTGTTTTTT. The full variable domain, its missing parts supplied by reference TRBV30 and TRBJ2-2, is SQTIHQWPATLVQPVGSPLSLECTVEGTSNPNLYWYRQAAGRGLQLLFYSVGIGQISSEVPQNLSASRPQDRQFILSSKKLLLSDSGFYLCAWSGGQGGTGELFFGEGSRLTVL.

The chain carries TRBV19 and TRBJ2-7, with 8 nucleotides matching TRBD1. Germline CDR1 reads LNHDA; CDR2 reads SQIVND (reference sequence). Unmatched junction bases numbered 5, after V lost 6 bases and J lost 1 base. There are 14 residues in the CDR3. DNA for the CDR3: TGTGCCAGTAGGCCGGGGACAGGTTCCTACGAGCAGTACTTC. This codes for CASRPGTGSYEQYF. The variable domain in full, completed from reference TRBV19 and TRBJ2-7, reads DGGITQSPKYLFRKEGQNVTLSCEQNLNHDAMYWYRQDPGQGLRLIYYSQIVNDFQKGDIAEGYSVSREKKESFPLTVTSAQKNPTAFYLCASRPGTGSYEQYFGPGTRLTVT.

This clone was counted a few times. V gene TRBV12-5 combines with J gene TRBJ2-1; TRBD1 matches 7 bases. The germline gives CDR1 LGHNT, CDR2 FRNRAP. There are 14 residues in the CDR3. The J segment lost 7 bases and the V segment lost 6 bases, leaving 9 bases of the junction unmatched. For the CDR3, the DNA is TGTGCTAGTGGCCTCGACAGGGTCTGGAATGAGCAGTTCTTC. It specifies CASGLDRVWNEQFF.

This clone was picked up one time. The rearrangement joins TRBV9 to TRBJ1-1; TRBD1 matches 7 bases. The CDR3 has 17 amino acids. Germline V gives CDR1 SGDLS, CDR2 YYNGEE. V gave up 0 bases and J gave up 0 bases; unmatched junction bases: 8. The CDR3 bases are TGTGCCAGCAGCGTAGGACAGGGTTGGAACATGAACACTGAAGCTTTCTTT. Translation gives CASSVGQGWNMNTEAFF.

The CDR3 region is CASRIGTATEAFF. For the CDR3, the DNA is TGTGCCAGCAGGATAGGGACAGCCACTGAAGCTTTCTTT. The chain is built from TRBV6-5 and TRBJ1-1; 7 nucleotides match TRBD1. The CDR3 spans 13 residues. V trimming: 6 bases; J trimming: 4 bases; junction bases outside the gene matches: 5. Germline values: CDR1 MNHEY, CDR2 SVGAGI.

The chain joins TRBV18 to TRBJ1-1; no definite D call. CDR1 KGHSH and CDR2 LQKENI come from the germline V gene. This CDR3 contains 13 residues. V shed 4 bases and J shed 0 bases, with 6 bases lying between them. The CDR3 region is CASSQRLNTEAFF. Here the CDR3 DNA reads TGTGCCAGCTCACAACGGTTGAACACTGAAGCTTTCTTT.

The chain combines TRBV7-6 with TRBJ2-7; 10 positions match TRBD2. The V segment lost 4 bases and the J segment 4 bases; nucleotides outside the gene matches: 7. This CDR3 is 15 amino acids long. The germline CDR1 and CDR2 sequences are SGHVS and FNYEAQ. This CDR3 is CASSSDTSGAYEQYF. For the CDR3, the DNA is TGTGCCAGCAGCTCCGACACTAGCGGGGCTTACGAGCAGTACTTC.

Details on this clone: At one end, the junction sequence differs from germline, possibly due to a read error. This same CDR3 is encoded by further DNA sequences in the sample. This chain joins TRBV28 and TRBJ1-1; a weak D match, TRBD1 (5 bases). The CDR3 contains 15 residues. Germline CDR1 MDHEN, CDR2 SYDVKM. CDR3 loop: CASSYPMGLLAEAFF. The CDR3 nucleotides are TGTGCCAGTAGTTACCCGATGGGGCTTCTTGCTGAAGCTTTCTTT.

Only one count was recorded for this clone. The chain couples TRBV4-3 to TRBJ1-6, with 7 bases aligning to TRBD1. Trimming removed 1 base from V and 10 bases from J; junction bases left unmatched: 7. Germline CDR1 is LGHNA and CDR2 is YSLEER. This CDR3 spans 15 amino acids. CDR3 amino acids: CASSQVSTGDSPLHF. The CDR3 DNA is TGCGCCAGCAGCCAAGTCTCAACAGGGGACTCACCCCTCCACTTT.